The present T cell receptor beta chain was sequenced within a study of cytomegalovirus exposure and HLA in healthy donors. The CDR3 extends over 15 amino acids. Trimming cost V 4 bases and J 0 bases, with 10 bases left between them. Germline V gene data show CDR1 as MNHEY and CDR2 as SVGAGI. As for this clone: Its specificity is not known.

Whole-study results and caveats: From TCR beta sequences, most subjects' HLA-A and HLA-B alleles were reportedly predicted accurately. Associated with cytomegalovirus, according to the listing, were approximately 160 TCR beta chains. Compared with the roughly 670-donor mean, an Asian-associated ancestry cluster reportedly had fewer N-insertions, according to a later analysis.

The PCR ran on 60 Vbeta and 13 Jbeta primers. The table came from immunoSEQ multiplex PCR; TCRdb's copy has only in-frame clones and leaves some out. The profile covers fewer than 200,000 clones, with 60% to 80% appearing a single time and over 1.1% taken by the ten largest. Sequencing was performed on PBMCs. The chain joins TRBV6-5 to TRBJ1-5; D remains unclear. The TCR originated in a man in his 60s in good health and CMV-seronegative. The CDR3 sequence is CASSSHSLSNQPQHF. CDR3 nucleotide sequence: TGTGCCAGCAGTTCACATAGCCTTAGCAATCAGCCCCAGCATTTT.